The clone carrying this T cell receptor (beta chain) turned up a few times. Its matching antigen is unknown. The data belong to a study of cytomegalovirus exposure and HLA in healthy donors. On the study more broadly: Among the 398 donors who were genotyped, 81% fell in the genetic ancestry cluster that is associated with self-reported Caucasian donors. Study-wide results and limits: CMV serostatus was the only immune exposure information that was available. Association of a missense DCLRE1C variant with TCR beta V- and J-gene trimming was reported in a later analysis.

Germline V CDR1 and CDR2: SGHAT, FQNNGV. V was cut by 1 base and J by 3 bases, with 13 bases left in between. The CDR3 loop spans 15 amino acids. The PCR had 60 Vbeta and 13 Jbeta primers. Data came from immunoSEQ multiplex PCR; TCRdb stores just in-frame clones and leaves some out. The sample carries under 150,000 clones, about 9.1% recorded once. Input material: PBMCs. V gene TRBV11-2 combines with J gene TRBJ2-7; possibly TRBD1 for D (5 bases). The receptor comes from a woman in her forties in good health and CMV-seropositive. This chain's CDR3 is CASSLAGAGVYEQYF. The CDR3 bases are TGTGCCAGCAGCTTAGCTGGGGCAGGCGTCTACGAGCAGTACTTC.